Listed below are T cell receptor beta chains from one sample, sequenced in a study of read filtering for tumor transcriptome and immune sequencing. TCRdb re-called the reads with MiXCR, one entry per CDR3 protein. Of tens of thousands of distinct CDR3 sequences listed, 20% are singletons. The specimen sequenced was a population of CD138-negative cells sorted from bone marrow. The receptors shown here come from a donor at least 40 years old with multiple myeloma. Both conserved end residues are part of each CDR3. D genes are given only for firm matches. The listing skips clone size in some rows; elsewhere it reads once, few, many or a size class.

TRBJ1-1 | TRBV6-5 | many | TRBD1 | CASSYGSGGTEAFF | TGTGCCAGCAGTTACGGGTCAGGGGGCACTGAAGCTTTCTTT
TRBJ2-1 | TRBV10-3 | many | . | CAISGLQDNEQFF | TGTGCCATCAGTGGATTACAGGACAATGAGCAGTTCTTC
TRBJ1-2 | TRBV29-1 | . | TRBD1 | CSVEDRRLDRGTNYGYTF | TGCAGCGTTGAAGATAGAAGGTTGGACAGGGGGACTAACTATGGCTACACCTTC
TRBJ1-2 | TRBV29-1 | many | . | CSVENEGYYGYTF | TGCAGCGTTGAGAACGAAGGTTACTATGGCTACACCTTC
TRBJ1-3 | TRBV2 | few | TRBD1 | CASSGNRGSGNTIYF | TGTGCCAGCAGTGGGAACAGGGGCTCTGGAAACACCATATATTTT
TRBJ1-3 | TRBV15 | few | . | CATSRDPSHGNTIYF | TGTGCCACCAGCAGAGATCCTTCCCACGGAAACACCATATATTTT
TRBJ1-1 | TRBV7-2 | many | TRBD1 | CASSARTGGTEAFF | TGTGCCAGCAGCGCGCGGACAGGGGGTACTGAAGCTTTCTTT
TRBJ1-1 | TRBV27 | many | . | CASSPGVGAAEAFF | TGTGCCAGCAGTCCCGGGGTCGGGGCAGCTGAAGCTTTCTTT
TRBJ1-2 | TRBV6-2/TRBV6-3 | . | TRBD1 | CASTGDRGGYTF | TGTGCCAGCACCGGCGACAGGGGCGGCTACACCTTC
TRBJ1-1 | TRBV11-3 | . | TRBD1 | CASSLGTGGDTEASF | TGTGCCAGCAGCTTGGGTACAGGGGGCGACACTGAAGCTTCCTTT
TRBJ2-7 | TRBV29-1 | many | . | CSVGTGTAGYYEQYF | TGCAGCGTTGGGACCGGGACAGCGGGCTACTACGAGCAGTACTTC
TRBJ2-1 | TRBV19 | many | . | CASSIEGMVNEQFF | TGTGCCAGTAGTATAGAGGGCATGGTAAATGAGCAGTTCTTC
TRBJ2-7 | TRBV20-1 | many | . | CSGVTGEVYEQYF | TGCAGTGGGGTCACTGGGGAAGTCTACGAGCAGTACTTC
TRBJ2-2 | TRBV7-3 | few | . | CAGSLTEARTGELFF | TGTGCCGGCAGCTTAACCGAGGCGAGGACCGGGGAGCTGTTTTTT
TRBJ2-3 | TRBV25-1 | many | TRBD2 | CASSEYGGLAASDTQYF | TGTGCCAGCAGTGAATATGGGGGACTAGCTGCAAGTGATACGCAGTATTTT
TRBJ2-3 | TRBV6-6 | many | TRBD1 | CASSYRPDHRDRDPDTQYF | TGTGCCAGCAGTTACCGTCCTGACCACCGGGACAGGGATCCAGATACGCAGTATTTT
TRBJ2-5 | TRBV5-1 | many | . | CASSSDGGVGETQYF | TGCGCCAGCAGCTCCGATGGGGGCGTGGGGGAGACCCAGTACTTC